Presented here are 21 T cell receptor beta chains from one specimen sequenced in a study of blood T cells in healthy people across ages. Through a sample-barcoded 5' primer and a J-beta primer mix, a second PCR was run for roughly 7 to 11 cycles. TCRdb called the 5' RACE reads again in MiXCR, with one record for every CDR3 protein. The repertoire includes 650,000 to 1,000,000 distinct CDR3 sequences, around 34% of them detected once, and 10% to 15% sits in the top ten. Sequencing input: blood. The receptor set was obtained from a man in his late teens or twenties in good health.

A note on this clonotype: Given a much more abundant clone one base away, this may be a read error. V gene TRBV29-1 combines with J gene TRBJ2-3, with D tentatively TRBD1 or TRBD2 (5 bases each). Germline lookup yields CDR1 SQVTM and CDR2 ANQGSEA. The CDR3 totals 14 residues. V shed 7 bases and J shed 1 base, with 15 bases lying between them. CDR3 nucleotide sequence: TGCAGCGCCACGAGGGACCTCGGCACAGATACGCAGTATTTT. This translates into CSATRDLGTDTQYF.

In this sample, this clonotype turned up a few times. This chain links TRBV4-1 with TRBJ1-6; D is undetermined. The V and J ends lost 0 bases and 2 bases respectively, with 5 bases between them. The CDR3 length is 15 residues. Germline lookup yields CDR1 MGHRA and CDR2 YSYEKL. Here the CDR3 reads CASSQETTYNSPLHF. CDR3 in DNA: TGCGCCAGCAGCCAAGAGACAACCTATAATTCACCCCTCCACTTT.

For the CDR3, the DNA is TGTGCCAGCGCGCCCGGGACTCTCACTGAAGCTTTCTTT. As protein: CASAPGTLTEAFF. The V and J genes are TRBV12-3 or TRBV12-4 and TRBJ1-1; D may be TRBD1 (5 bases). The germline V and J ends were trimmed by 8 bases and 4 bases, with 14 bases remaining between them. The CDR3 loop spans 13 amino acids.

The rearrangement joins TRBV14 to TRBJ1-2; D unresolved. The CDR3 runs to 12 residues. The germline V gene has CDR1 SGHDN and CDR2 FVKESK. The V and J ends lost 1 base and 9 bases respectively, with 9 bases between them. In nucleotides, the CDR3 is TGTGCCAGCAGCCAAGCCCCTGAACGCTACACCTTC. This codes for CASSQAPERYTF. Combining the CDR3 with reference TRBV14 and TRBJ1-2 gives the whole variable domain EAGVTQFPSHSVIEKGQTVTLRCDPISGHDNLYWYRRVMGKEIKFLLHFVKESKQDESGMPNNRFLAERTGGTYSTLKVQPAELEDSGVYFCASSQAPERYTFGSGTRLTVV.

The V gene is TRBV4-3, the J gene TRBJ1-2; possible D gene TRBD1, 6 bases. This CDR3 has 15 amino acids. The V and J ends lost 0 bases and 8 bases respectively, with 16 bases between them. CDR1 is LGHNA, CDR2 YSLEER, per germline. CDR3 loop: CASSQDRGGARGYTF. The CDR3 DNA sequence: TGCGCCAGCAGCCAAGATCGGGGGGGCGCGCGGGGCTACACCTTC.

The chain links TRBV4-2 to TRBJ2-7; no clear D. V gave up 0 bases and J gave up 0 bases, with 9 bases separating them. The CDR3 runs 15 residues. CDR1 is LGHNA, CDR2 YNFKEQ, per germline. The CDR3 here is CASSQDFANSYEQYF. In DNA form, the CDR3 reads TGTGCCAGCAGCCAAGATTTCGCTAACTCCTACGAGCAGTACTTC.

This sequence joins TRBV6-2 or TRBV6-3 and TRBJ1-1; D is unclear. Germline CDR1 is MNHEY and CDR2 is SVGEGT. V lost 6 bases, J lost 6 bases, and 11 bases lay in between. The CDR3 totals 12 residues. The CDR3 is CASRYGSPEAFF. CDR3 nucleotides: TGTGCCAGCAGGTACGGGAGCCCTGAAGCTTTCTTT.

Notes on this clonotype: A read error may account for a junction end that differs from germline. The DNA for the CDR3 is TGTACCAGCACCGGAGGACGGACACATCGCGGGGAGACCCAGTACTTC. Translating it yields CTSTGGRTHRGETQYF. This chain links TRBV6-6 with TRBJ2-5; D possibly uses TRBD1 or TRBD2 (5 bases each). CDR1 is MNHNY, CDR2 SVGAGI, per germline (reference sequence). This CDR3 contains 16 residues.

CDR3 nucleotide sequence: TGCAGTGCGCCAGGGGGCTCCTACAATGAGCAGTACTTC. Translation: CSAPGGSYNEQYF. The chain uses TRBV20-1 and TRBJ2-1, with 8 bases matching TRBD1. The J call may be wrong; the DNA end is better matched by TRBJ2-7. The germline gives CDR1 DFQATT, CDR2 SNEGSKA (reference sequence). This CDR3 spans 13 amino acids.

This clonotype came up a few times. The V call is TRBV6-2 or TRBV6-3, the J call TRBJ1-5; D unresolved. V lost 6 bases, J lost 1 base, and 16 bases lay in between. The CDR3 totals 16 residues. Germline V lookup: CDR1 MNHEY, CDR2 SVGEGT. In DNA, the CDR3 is TGTGCCAGCAGATCACTTGTCTCGGGGAGCAATCAGCCCCAGCATTTT. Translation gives CASRSLVSGSNQPQHF.

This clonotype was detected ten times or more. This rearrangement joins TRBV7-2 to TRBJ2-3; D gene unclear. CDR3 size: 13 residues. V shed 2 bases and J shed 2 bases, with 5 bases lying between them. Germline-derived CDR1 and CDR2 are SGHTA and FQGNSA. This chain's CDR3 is CASSLQLTDTQYF. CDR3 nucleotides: TGTGCCAGCAGCTTACAGCTCACAGATACGCAGTATTTT.

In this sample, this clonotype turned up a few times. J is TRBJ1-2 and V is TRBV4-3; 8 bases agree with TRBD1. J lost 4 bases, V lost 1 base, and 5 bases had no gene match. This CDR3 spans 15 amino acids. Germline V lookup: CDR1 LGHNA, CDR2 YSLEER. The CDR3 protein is CASSQVGQASYGYTF. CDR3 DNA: TGCGCCAGCAGCCAAGTGGGACAGGCCAGCTATGGCTACACCTTC.

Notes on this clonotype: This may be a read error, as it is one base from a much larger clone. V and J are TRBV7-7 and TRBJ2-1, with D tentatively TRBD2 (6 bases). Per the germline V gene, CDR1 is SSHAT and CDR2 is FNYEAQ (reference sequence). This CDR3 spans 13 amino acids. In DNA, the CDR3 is TGTGCTAGCAGCTGGGGGGCCTACAATGAGCAGTTCTTC. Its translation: CASSWGAYNEQFF.

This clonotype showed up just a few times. The DNA for the CDR3 is TGCGCCAGCAGCCCGACAGGGAACACCTACAATGAGCAGTTCTTC. This codes for CASSPTGNTYNEQFF. The chain recombines TRBV5-1 with TRBJ2-1; 7 nucleotides align to TRBD1. V trimming: 4 bases; J trimming: 2 bases; junction bases outside the gene matches: 6. The CDR3 contains 15 residues. Germline V gene lookup returns CDR1 SGHRS and CDR2 YFSETQ.

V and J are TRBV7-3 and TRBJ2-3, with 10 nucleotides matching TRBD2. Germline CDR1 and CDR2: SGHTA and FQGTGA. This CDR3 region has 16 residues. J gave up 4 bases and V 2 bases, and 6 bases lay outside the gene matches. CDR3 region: CASSLRSGGSSDTQYF. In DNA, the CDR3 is TGTGCCAGCAGCTTACGTAGCGGGGGGAGCTCAGATACGCAGTATTTT.

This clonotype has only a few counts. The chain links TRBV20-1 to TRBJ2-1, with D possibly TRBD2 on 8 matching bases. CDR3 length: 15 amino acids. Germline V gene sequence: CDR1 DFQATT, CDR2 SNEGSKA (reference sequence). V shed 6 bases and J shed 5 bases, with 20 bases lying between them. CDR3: CSASGGAGGNNEQFF. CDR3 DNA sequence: TGCAGTGCATCCGGGGGGGCAGGGGGAAACAATGAGCAGTTCTTC.

The CDR3 DNA reads TGCAGTGCCGCCCCCGGACAGGCGAACACTGAAGCTTTCTTT. This gives the protein CSAAPGQANTEAFF. The V gene is TRBV20-1, the J gene TRBJ1-1; 7 bases are shared with TRBD1. Germline V gene lookup returns CDR1 DFQATT and CDR2 SNEGSKA (reference sequence). The CDR3 length is 14 residues. V was clipped by 6 bases and J by 1 base; unmatched bases: 8.

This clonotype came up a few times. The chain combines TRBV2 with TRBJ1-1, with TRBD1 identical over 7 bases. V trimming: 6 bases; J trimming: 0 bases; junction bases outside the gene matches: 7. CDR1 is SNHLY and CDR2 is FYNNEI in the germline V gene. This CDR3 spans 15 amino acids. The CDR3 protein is CASRGPQGMNTEAFF. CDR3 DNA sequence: TGTGCCAGCAGAGGCCCACAGGGGATGAACACTGAAGCTTTCTTT.

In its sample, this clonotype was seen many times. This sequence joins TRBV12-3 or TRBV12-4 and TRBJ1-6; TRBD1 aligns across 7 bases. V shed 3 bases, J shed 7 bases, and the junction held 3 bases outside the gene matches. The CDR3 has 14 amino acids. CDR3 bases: TGTGCCAGCAGTTTCGGCAGGGGGAATTCACCCCTCCACTTT. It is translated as CASSFGRGNSPLHF.

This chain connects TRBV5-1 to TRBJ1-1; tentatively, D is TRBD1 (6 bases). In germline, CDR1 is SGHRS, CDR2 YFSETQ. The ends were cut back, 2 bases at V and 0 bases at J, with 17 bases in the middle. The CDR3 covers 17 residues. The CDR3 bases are TGCGCCAGCAGCTTTCGACATGAGGGGGTCATGAACACTGAAGCTTTCTTT. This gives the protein CASSFRHEGVMNTEAFF.

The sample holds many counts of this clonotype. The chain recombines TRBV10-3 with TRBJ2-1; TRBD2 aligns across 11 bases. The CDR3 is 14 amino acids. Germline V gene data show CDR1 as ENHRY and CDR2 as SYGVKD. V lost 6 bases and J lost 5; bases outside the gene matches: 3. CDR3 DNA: TGTGCCATCAGGGCTAGCGGGGGGAACAATGAGCAGTTCTTC. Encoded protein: CAIRASGGNNEQFF.